This TCR beta chain was found in a study of OX40 agonist ivuxolimab in advanced cancers. Whole-study context: Antecedent anti-PD-1, anti-PD-L1 or anti-CTLA-4 therapy was permissible, with around 40% having received some. Patients achieving partial responses numbered three: one hepatocellular carcinoma case and two cutaneous melanoma cases.

Sequencing was performed with immunoSEQ multiplex PCR; in TCRdb, only in-frame clones are kept and a portion is missing. The sample consists of tens of thousands of clones, almost 85% of them appearing once. The CDR3 covers 15 residues. Trimming took 0 bases from V and 4 from J, leaving 12 bases between them. Germline V gives CDR1 MNHEY, CDR2 SMNVEV (reference sequence). General study points: On average, a greater number of expanded clones characterised CD8+ T cells relative to CD4+.

Remarks on this clone: Its antigen is undetermined.

No patient had autoimmune disease or received systemic immunosuppression. The clonotype was recovered from an adult with an advanced solid tumor such as melanoma, head and neck, liver or kidney cancer. The chain uses TRBV27 and TRBJ1-1, with D possibly matching TRBD1 (6 bases). The source was CD4+ or CD8+ T cells sorted from blood, collected in a trial of the OX40 agonist ivuxolimab. CDR3 sequence reads: CASSLSGGGFTEAFF. Written as DNA, the CDR3 is TGTGCCAGCAGTTTATCTGGGGGCGGGTTCACTGAAGCTTTCTTT.